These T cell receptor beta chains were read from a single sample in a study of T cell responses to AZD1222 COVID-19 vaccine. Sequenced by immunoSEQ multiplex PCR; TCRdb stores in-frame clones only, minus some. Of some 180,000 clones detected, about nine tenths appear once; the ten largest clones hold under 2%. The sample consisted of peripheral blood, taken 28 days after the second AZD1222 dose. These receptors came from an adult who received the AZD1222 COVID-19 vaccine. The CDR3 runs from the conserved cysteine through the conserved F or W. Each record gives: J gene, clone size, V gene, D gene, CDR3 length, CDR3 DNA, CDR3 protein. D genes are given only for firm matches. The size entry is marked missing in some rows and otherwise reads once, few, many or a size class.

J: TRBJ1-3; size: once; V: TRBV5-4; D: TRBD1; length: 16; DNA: TGTGCCAGCAGCCCCGGGACAGGGGTACTTGGAAACACCATATATTTT; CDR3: CASSPGTGVLGNTIYF
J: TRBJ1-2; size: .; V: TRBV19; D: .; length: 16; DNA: TGTGCCAGTAGTCCCTCGGGTGGCAGTCTTAACTATGGCTACACCTTC; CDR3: CASSPSGGSLNYGYTF
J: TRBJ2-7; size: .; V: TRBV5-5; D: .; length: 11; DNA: TGTGCCAGCAGCTCCGGGACCGGGAGGTACTTC; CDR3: CASSSGTGRYF
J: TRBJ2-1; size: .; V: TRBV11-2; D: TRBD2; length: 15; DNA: TGTGCCAGCAGCTTAGGTGCGGGAGGGCCAAATGAGCAGTTCTTC; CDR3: CASSLGAGGPNEQFF
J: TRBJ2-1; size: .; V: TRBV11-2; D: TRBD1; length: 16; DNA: TGTGCCAGCAGCTTAGAGGGACAGGGTTGGTACAATGAGCAGTTCTTC; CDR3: CASSLEGQGWYNEQFF
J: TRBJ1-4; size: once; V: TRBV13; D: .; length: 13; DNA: TGTGCCAGCAGCTTACAGGGGAGTGAAAAACTGTTTTTT; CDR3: CASSLQGSEKLFF
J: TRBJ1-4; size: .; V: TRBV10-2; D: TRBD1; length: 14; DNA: TGCGCCAGCTCAGGACAGGGAACTAATGAAAAACTGTTTTTT; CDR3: CASSGQGTNEKLFF
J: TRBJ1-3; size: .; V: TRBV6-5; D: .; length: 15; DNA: TGTGCCAGCAGTTACGGACTAAGAGAAGGAAACACCATATATTTT; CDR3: CASSYGLREGNTIYF
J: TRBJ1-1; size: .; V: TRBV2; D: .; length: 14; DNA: TGTGCCAGCAGTCCCGACAGCCAGAACACTGAAGCTTTCTTT; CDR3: CASSPDSQNTEAFF
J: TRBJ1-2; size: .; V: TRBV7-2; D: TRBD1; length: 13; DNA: TGTGCCAGCAGCTTTGGACAGGGGGATGGCTACACCTTC; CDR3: CASSFGQGDGYTF
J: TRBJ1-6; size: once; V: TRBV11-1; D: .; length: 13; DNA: TGTGCCAGCAGCTTAGAGGGTTATTCACCCCTCCACTTT; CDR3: CASSLEGYSPLHF
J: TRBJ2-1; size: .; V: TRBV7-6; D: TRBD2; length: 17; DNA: TGTGCCAGCAGCTTAGCAGTAGGGCTAGCGGGGACCAATGAGCAGTTCTTC; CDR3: CASSLAVGLAGTNEQFF
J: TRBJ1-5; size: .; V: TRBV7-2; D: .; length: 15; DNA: TGTGCCAGCAGCTTACCGGGACGTAGCCCCCAATCCCAGCATTTT; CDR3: CASSLPGRSPQSQHF
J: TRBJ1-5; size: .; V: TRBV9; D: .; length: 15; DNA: TGTGCCAGCAGCGTAGCGGGCAGTAGCAATCAGCCCCAGCATTTT; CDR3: CASSVAGSSNQPQHF
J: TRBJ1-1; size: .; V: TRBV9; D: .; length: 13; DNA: TGTGCCAGCAGCGTACCGGTGAACACTGAAGCTTTCTTT; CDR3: CASSVPVNTEAFF
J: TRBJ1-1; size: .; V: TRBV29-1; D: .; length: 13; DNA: TGCAGCGTTGAATGGCAGCAGAACACTGAAGCTTTCTTT; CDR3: CSVEWQQNTEAFF
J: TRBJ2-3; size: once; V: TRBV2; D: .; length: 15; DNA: TGTGCCAGCAGCGATGATCTCAAGGGTACAGATACGCAGTATTTT; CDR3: CASSDDLKGTDTQYF
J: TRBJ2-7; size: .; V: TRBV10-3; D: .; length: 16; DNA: TGTGCCACTAGGTCGGAACAGGGTTCGAGCTCCTACGAGCAGTACTTC; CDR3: CATRSEQGSSSYEQYF
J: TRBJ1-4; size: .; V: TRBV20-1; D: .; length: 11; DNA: TGCGCCGGGCAGTGGGGTGAAAAACTGTTTTTT; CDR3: CAGQWGEKLFF
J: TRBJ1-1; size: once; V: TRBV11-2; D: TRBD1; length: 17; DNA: TGTGCCAGCAGCTTAGGTTTACAGGGGGCATCATACACTGAAGCTTTCTTT; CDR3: CASSLGLQGASYTEAFF
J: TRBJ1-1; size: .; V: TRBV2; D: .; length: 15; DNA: TGTGCCAGCAGTGCTTTCGGGTCTCCTGCGGGTGAAGCTTTCTTT; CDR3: CASSAFGSPAGEAFF
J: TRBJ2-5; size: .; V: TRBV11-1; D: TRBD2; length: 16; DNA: TGTGCCAGCAGCTTAGTTTGGGGGGGTAATCAAGAGACCCAGTACTTC; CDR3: CASSLVWGGNQETQYF
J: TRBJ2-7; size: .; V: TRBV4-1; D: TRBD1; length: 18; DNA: TGCGCCAGCAGCCAAGAAGAAGGGGGCACTAGTAATCAAAACGAGCAGTACTTC; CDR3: CASSQEEGGTSNQNEQYF
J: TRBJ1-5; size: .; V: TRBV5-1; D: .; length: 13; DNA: TGCGCCAGCAGCCCCGAGGGGGATCAGCCCCAGCATTTT; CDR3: CASSPEGDQPQHF
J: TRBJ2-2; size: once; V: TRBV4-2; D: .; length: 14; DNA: TGTACCAGCAGACAAACAGGGCTCACCGGGGAGCTGTTTTTT; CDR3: CTSRQTGLTGELFF
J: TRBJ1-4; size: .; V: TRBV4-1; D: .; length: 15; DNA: TGCGCCAGCAGCCTTGGGGACACCCATAGGGGAAAACTGTTTTTT; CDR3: CASSLGDTHRGKLFF
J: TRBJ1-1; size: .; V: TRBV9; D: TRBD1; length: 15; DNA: TGTGCCAGCAGCGTAGTAGGACAGGGGAACACTGAAGCTTTCTTT; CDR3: CASSVVGQGNTEAFF
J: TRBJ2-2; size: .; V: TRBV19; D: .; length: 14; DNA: TGTGCCAGTACTCTCGGACGGATTGCCGGGGAGCTGTTTTTT; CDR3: CASTLGRIAGELFF
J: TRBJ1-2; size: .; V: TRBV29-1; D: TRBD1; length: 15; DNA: TGCAGCGTTGAAGCACGGGGACAGGGTTTTCATGGCTACACCTTC; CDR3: CSVEARGQGFHGYTF
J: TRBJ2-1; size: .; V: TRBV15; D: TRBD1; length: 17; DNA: TGTGCCACCAGCAGAGATGGGACAGGTTTGTCCTACAATGAGCAGTTCTTC; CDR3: CATSRDGTGLSYNEQFF
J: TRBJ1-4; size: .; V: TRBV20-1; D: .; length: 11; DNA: TGCAGTGCTAACGAGAATGAAAAACTGTTTTTT; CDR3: CSANENEKLFF
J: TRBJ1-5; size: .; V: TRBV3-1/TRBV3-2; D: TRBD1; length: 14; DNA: TGTTCCTGCCGGGACAGGGGATCCAAGCAGCCCCAGCATTTT; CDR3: CSCRDRGSKQPQHF
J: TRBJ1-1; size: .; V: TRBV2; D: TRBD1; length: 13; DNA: TGTGCCAGTCATCCGGACAGGGGGCACGGAGCTTTCTTT; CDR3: CASHPDRGHGAFF
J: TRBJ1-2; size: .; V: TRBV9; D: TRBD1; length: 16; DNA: TGTGCCAGCAGCACCGGGGGGACAGGGCTTCAATTTCCGTTCTCCTTC; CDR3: CASSTGGTGLQFPFSF
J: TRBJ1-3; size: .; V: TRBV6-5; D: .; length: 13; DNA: TGTGCCAGCCGGCCGCCTTCTGGAAACACCATATATTTT; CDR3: CASRPPSGNTIYF
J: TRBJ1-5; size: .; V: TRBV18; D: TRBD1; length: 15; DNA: TGTGCCAGCTCACACGGGACAGGGGCCAATCAGCCCCAGCATTTT; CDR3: CASSHGTGANQPQHF
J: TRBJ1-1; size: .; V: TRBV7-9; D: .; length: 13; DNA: TGTGCCAGCAGCTTAACTGCCGGACAGAGTCCCTTCTTT; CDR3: CASSLTAGQSPFF
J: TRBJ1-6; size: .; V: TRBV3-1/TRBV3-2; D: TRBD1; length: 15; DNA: TGTGCCAGCAGCCAAGATTGGACAGGGAGATCACCCCTCCACTTT; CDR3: CASSQDWTGRSPLHF
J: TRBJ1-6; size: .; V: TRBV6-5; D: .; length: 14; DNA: TGTGCCAGCAGTTACAGGAGAGATAATTCACCCCTCCACTTT; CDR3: CASSYRRDNSPLHF
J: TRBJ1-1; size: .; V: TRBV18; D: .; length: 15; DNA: TGTGCCAGCTCACTGGACGGACAGTCTTCCCTTGAAGCTTTCTTT; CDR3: CASSLDGQSSLEAFF
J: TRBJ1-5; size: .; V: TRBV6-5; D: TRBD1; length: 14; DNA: TGTGCCAGCACCTACTTCAGGGGGAATCAGCCCCAGCATTTT; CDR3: CASTYFRGNQPQHF
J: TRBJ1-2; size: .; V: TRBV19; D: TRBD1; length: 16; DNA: TGTGCCAGTAGTGCCTCATTCACAGGGGGCCAGCGGGGCTACACCTTC; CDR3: CASSASFTGGQRGYTF
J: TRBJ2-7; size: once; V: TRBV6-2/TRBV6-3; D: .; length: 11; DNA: TGTGCCAGCAGTCCGTTCCACGAGCAGTACTTC; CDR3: CASSPFHEQYF
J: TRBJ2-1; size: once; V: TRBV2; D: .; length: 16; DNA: TGTGCCAGCAGTGAAAACGGGCCAAGCTCCTACAATGAGCAGTTCTTC; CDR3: CASSENGPSSYNEQFF
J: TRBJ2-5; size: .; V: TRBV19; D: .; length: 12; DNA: TGTGCCAGTAGTATCGACGTGGAGACCCAGTACTTC; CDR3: CASSIDVETQYF
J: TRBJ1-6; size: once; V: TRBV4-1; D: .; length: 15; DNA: TGCGCCAGCAGCCAACGTGACAGCCCTAATTCACCCCTCCACTTT; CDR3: CASSQRDSPNSPLHF
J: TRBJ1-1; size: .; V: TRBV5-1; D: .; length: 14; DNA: TGCGCCAGCAGCCCCGGGGGGCAGGGCACTGAAGCTTTCTTT; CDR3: CASSPGGQGTEAFF
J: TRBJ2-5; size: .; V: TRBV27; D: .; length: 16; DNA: TGTGCCAGCAGTACCCACCGGGCACGGGTTGGGGAGACCCAGTACTTC; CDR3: CASSTHRARVGETQYF
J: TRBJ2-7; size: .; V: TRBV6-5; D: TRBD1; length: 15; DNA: TGTGCCACCGGCCCCCGAGGGACAGGGCACTACGAGCAGTACTTC; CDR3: CATGPRGTGHYEQYF
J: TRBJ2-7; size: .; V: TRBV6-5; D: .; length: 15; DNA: TGTGCCAGCAGCCGAGGGACGGACGGTCCCTACGAGCAGTACTTC; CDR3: CASSRGTDGPYEQYF
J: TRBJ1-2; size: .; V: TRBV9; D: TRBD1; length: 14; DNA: TGTGCCAGCAGCGTAGGGGCAGGGGGACCGTGGTACACCTTC; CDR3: CASSVGAGGPWYTF
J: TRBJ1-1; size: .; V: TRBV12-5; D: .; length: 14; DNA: TGTGCTAGTGGTAACGAAGGACAGTTCACTGAAGCTTTCTTT; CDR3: CASGNEGQFTEAFF
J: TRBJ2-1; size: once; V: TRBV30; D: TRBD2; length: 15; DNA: TGTGCCTGGATACCGACTAGCGGGAGTTACAATGAGCAGTTCTTC; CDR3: CAWIPTSGSYNEQFF
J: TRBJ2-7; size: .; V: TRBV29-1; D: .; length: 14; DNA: TGCAGCGTTGAAGATCGGGCGACGCCCTACGAGCAGTACTTC; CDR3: CSVEDRATPYEQYF
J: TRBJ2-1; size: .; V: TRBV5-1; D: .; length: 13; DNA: TGCGCCAGCAGCCCGACGACCGAGGGTGAGCAGTTCTTC; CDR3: CASSPTTEGEQFF
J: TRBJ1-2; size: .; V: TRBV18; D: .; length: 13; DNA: TGTGCCAGCTCACCGGGGCCTAACTATGGCTACACCTTC; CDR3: CASSPGPNYGYTF
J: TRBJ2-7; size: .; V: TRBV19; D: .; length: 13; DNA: TGTGCCAGTAGTACAACAGGGCCCCGGGAGCAGTACTTC; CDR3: CASSTTGPREQYF
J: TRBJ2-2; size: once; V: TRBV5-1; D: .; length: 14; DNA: TGCGCCAGCAAGGGAATAAAAGATTCCGGGGAGCTGTTTTTT; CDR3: CASKGIKDSGELFF